This entry lists 26 T cell receptor beta chains sequenced from one sample in a study. Generated by immunoSEQ multiplex PCR, the TCRdb table keeps only in-frame clones and is missing some. The sample has 68,000 or so clones, around 95% seen once. The sample taken for sequencing was PBMCs. Receptor source: a man aged 35-49 years with rheumatoid arthritis.

The rearrangement joins TRBV30 to TRBJ2-3; 10 bases are shared with TRBD2. In germline, CDR1 is GTSNPN, CDR2 SVGIG (reference sequence). The length of the CDR3 is 16 residues. J gave up 2 bases and V 3 bases, and 8 bases lay outside the gene matches. The CDR3 spells CAWRAWTSGTTDTQYF. The DNA for the CDR3 is TGTGCCTGGAGAGCCTGGACTAGCGGTACCACAGATACGCAGTATTTT.

The sample holds one count of this clone. The V gene is TRBV10-2, the J gene TRBJ2-7; TRBD2 aligns across 8 bases. This CDR3 region has 14 residues. Germline lookup yields CDR1 WSHSY and CDR2 SAAADI. V lost 6 bases to trimming and J lost 6 bases; unmatched junction nucleotides: 10. The CDR3, as DNA: TGCGCCAGCAGAGTTCTCTCGGGGGGGCGCGAGCAGTACTTC. Its translation: CASRVLSGGREQYF.

This chain's CDR3 is CASSQLRQTNQPQHF. In DNA form, the CDR3 reads TGTGCCAGCTCACAACTTCGACAGACTAATCAGCCCCAGCATTTT. This chain uses TRBV18 with TRBJ1-5; weak D call: TRBD1 (5 bases). Germline assignment: CDR1 KGHSH and CDR2 LQKENI. The V end was cut by 4 bases, the J end by 4 bases, with 14 bases between. This CDR3 contains 15 residues.

The chain combines TRBV6-1 with TRBJ2-3; 7 nucleotides align to TRBD2. In germline, CDR1 is MNHNS, CDR2 SASEGT. This CDR3 is 16 amino acids long. With V trimmed by 3 bases and J by 0 bases, 6 bases remained unmatched. Here the CDR3 DNA reads TGTGCCAGCAGTGACGATCTAGCGGAGAGCACAGATACGCAGTATTTT. This gives the protein CASSDDLAESTDTQYF.

The rearrangement uses TRBV18 and TRBJ2-3; 9 nucleotides align to TRBD2. The CDR3 runs 15 residues. V shed 1 base, J shed 2 bases, and the junction held 1 base outside the gene matches. Germline assignment: CDR1 KGHSH and CDR2 LQKENI. CDR3: CASSPLAGVTDTQYF. For the CDR3, the DNA is TGTGCCAGCTCACCACTAGCGGGGGTCACAGATACGCAGTATTTT.

In this sample, this clone turned up a few times. The chain joins TRBV18 to TRBJ2-7; 10 positions agree with TRBD2. The germline gives CDR1 KGHSH, CDR2 LQKENI. The CDR3 covers 15 residues. J lost 7 bases, V lost 1 base, and 7 bases had no gene match. For the CDR3, the DNA is TGTGCCAGCTCACCACGGGCTAGCGGGAGTGATGAGCAGTACTTC. Its protein is CASSPRASGSDEQYF. The entire variable domain, with the rest obtained from reference TRBV18 and TRBJ2-7, is as follows: NAGVMQNPRHLVRRRGQEARLRCSPMKGHSHVYWYRQLPEEGLKFMVYLQKENIIDESGMPKERFSAEFPKEGPSILRIQQVVRGDSAAYFCASSPRASGSDEQYFGPGTRLTVT.

The gene calls are TRBV18 and TRBJ2-1; 7 positions agree with TRBD2. The CDR3 consists of 16 residues. The V gene end was trimmed by 1 base and the J gene end by 5 bases; junction bases not matched to a gene: 8. Germline V CDR1 and CDR2: KGHSH, LQKENI. CDR3 amino acids: CASSPRKGGSDNEQFF. CDR3 bases: TGTGCCAGCTCACCACGTAAGGGCGGGAGCGACAATGAGCAGTTCTTC.

The gene calls are TRBV5-5 and TRBJ1-2; tentative D call: TRBD1 (6 bases). The V end lost 0 bases, the J end lost 5 bases, and 11 bases lay between the germline ends. Germline loops: CDR1 SGHKS, CDR2 YYEKEE (reference sequence). The CDR3 is 14 amino acids. CDR3 loop: CASSLAGDWYGYTF. Here the CDR3 DNA reads TGTGCCAGCAGCTTGGCAGGGGATTGGTATGGCTACACCTTC. Filled out from reference TRBV5-5 and TRBJ1-2, the complete variable domain reads DAGVTQSPTHLIKTRGQQVTLRCSPISGHKSVSWYQQVLGQGPQFIFQYYEKEERGRGNFPDRFSARQFPNYSSELNVNALLLGDSALYLCASSLAGDWYGYTFGSGTRLTVV.

The genes are TRBV24-1 and TRBJ2-1, with a possible D match to TRBD2 (6 bases). The germline V gene has CDR1 KGHDR and CDR2 SFDVKD. V shed 5 bases and J shed 6 bases, with 22 bases lying between them. CDR3 length: 17 amino acids. DNA for the CDR3: TGTGCCACCAGTGCGTATACTCCAGGAGCGCGGGGCAATGAGCAGTTCTTC. It is translated as CATSAYTPGARGNEQFF.

The V and J genes are TRBV2 and TRBJ1-6, with 7 bases lining up with TRBD1. With 9 bases clipped from V and 10 bases from J, the junction kept 9 bases outside the gene matches. The CDR3 consists of 13 residues. Germline lookup yields CDR1 SNHLY and CDR2 FYNNEI. This CDR3 is CARTQGEGSPLHF. DNA for the CDR3: TGTGCCAGAACTCAGGGGGAAGGATCACCCCTCCACTTT. The full variable domain, rest sourced from reference TRBV2 and TRBJ1-6, is EPEVTQTPSHQVTQMGQEVILRCVPISNHLYFYWYRQILGQKVEFLVSFYNNEISEKSEIFDDQFSVERPDGSNFTLKIRSTKLEDSAMYFCARTQGEGSPLHFGNGTRLTVT.

This clone appeared a single time. This rearrangement joins TRBV5-5 to TRBJ1-5, with 8 bases matching TRBD1. The trim removed 0 bases at V and 8 bases at J, leaving 10 bases unmatched. The germline gives CDR1 SGHKS, CDR2 YYEKEE (reference sequence). This CDR3 comprises 16 residues. The CDR3 DNA reads TGTGCCAGCAGCTTGGCGGGACAGGCGAGTGTAAAGCCCCAGCATTTT. This gives the protein CASSLAGQASVKPQHF.

The chain is built from TRBV3-1 (or the pseudogene TRBV3-2) and TRBJ1-6; 7 nucleotides line up with TRBD1. This CDR3 has 13 residues. CDR1 and CDR2 from the germline V gene are LGHDT and YNNKEL (reference sequence). Unmatched junction bases numbered 9, after V lost 5 bases and J lost 14 bases. The CDR3 DNA reads as TGTGCCAGCAGCTACGACAGGGCCCGCGCCCTCCACTTT. This encodes CASSYDRARALHF.

This clone occurred once. V usage is TRBV30 and J usage is TRBJ2-3; the match to TRBD2 covers 11 bases. In germline, CDR1 is GTSNPN, CDR2 SVGIG (reference sequence). V lost 0 bases to trimming and J lost 3 bases; unmatched junction nucleotides: 5. The CDR3 extends over 16 amino acids. The CDR3 DNA is TGTGCCTGGAGTGTTGGTAGCGGGGGGGCAACAGATACGCAGTATTTT. It encodes CAWSVGSGGATDTQYF.

This clone was found a few times. The J gene is TRBJ1-5, the V gene TRBV6-6; D possibly corresponds to TRBD1 (5 bases). This CDR3 has 16 amino acids. CDR1 and CDR2 from the germline V gene are MNHNY and SVGAGI (reference sequence). Between the trimmed V and J ends, which lost 6 bases and 0 bases, there was a span of 15 bases. CDR3 sequence reads: CASSPARQYSNQPQHF. Written as DNA, the CDR3 is TGTGCCAGCAGCCCTGCCCGACAGTATAGCAATCAGCCCCAGCATTTT.

The rearrangement links TRBV30 to TRBJ1-2; TRBD1 matches at 8 bases. V dropped 5 bases and J dropped 4; count of bases not matched to a gene: 9. Germline CDR1 GTSNPN, CDR2 SVGIG (reference sequence). This CDR3 has 14 amino acids. The CDR3 sequence is CAWVLRDRFYGYTF. The CDR3 DNA follows: TGTGCCTGGGTTTTGCGGGACAGGTTCTATGGCTACACCTTC.

The chain is built from TRBV3-1 (or the pseudogene TRBV3-2) and TRBJ2-3, with D perhaps TRBD2 (5 bases). CDR3 size: 14 residues. From germline, CDR1 is LGHDT and CDR2 YNNKEL (reference sequence). The V end was cut by 2 bases, the J end by 4 bases, with 10 bases between. The DNA of the CDR3 is TGTGCCAGCAGCCAACGTACTAGTTCAGATACGCAGTATTTT. The encoded protein is CASSQRTSSDTQYF.

The rearrangement links TRBV3-1 (or the pseudogene TRBV3-2) to TRBJ1-2; unclear D gene. The CDR3 is 14 residues long. With 0 bases removed from V and 1 base from J, the gap between germline ends came to 6 bases. Germline CDR1 and CDR2: LGHDT and YNNKEL (reference sequence). CDR3 loop: CASSQDLINYGYTF. CDR3 nucleotides: TGTGCCAGCAGCCAAGATCTGATTAACTATGGCTACACCTTC.

The chain combines TRBV6-5 with TRBJ2-7, with 7 bases matching TRBD1. The CDR3 is 13 amino acids. Per germline, CDR1 MNHEY and CDR2 SVGAGI. With 8 bases clipped from V and 4 bases from J, the junction kept 8 bases outside the gene matches. CDR3 sequence reads: CASVSEDRYEQYF. CDR3 DNA: TGTGCCAGCGTGTCCGAGGACAGGTACGAGCAGTACTTC.

The genes are TRBV5-1 and TRBJ2-5; 8 positions agree with TRBD2. The germline V gene has CDR1 SGHRS and CDR2 YFSETQ. V dropped 4 bases and J dropped 1; count of bases not matched to a gene: 9. The CDR3 runs to 16 residues. The CDR3 sequence is CASSPMRLATQETQYF. As DNA, the CDR3 is TGCGCCAGCAGCCCTATGCGACTAGCGACCCAAGAGACCCAGTACTTC. The variable domain in full, completed from reference TRBV5-1 and TRBJ2-5, reads KAGVTQTPRYLIKTRGQQVTLSCSPISGHRSVSWYQQTPGQGLQFLFEYFSETQRNKGNFPGRFSGRQFSNSRSEMNVSTLELGDSALYLCASSPMRLATQETQYFGPGTRLLVL.

V and J are TRBV5-6 and TRBJ2-5, with a tentative D call TRBD1 (6 bases). V gave up 2 bases and J gave up 1 base, with 15 bases separating them. CDR1 SGHDT and CDR2 YYEEEE come from the germline V gene. CDR3 size: 16 residues. In DNA form, the CDR3 reads TGTGCCAGCAGCTTAAGAACAGGGTTTTTCCAAGAGACCCAGTACTTC. Translated: CASSLRTGFFQETQYF.

The CDR3 loop is CASSPGQYQETQYF. The CDR3 nucleotides are TGTGCCAGCAGCCCGGGACAGTACCAAGAGACCCAGTACTTC. The chain recombines TRBV7-9 with TRBJ2-5; 7 nucleotides agree with TRBD1. The CDR3 is 14 residues long. V trimming: 5 bases; J trimming: 0 bases; junction bases outside the gene matches: 3. CDR1 and CDR2 from the germline V gene are SEHNR and FQNEAQ (reference sequence).

The V gene is TRBV9, the J gene TRBJ2-3; tentatively, D is TRBD1 (5 bases). The CDR3 length is 17 residues. Germline CDR1 is SGDLS and CDR2 is YYNGEE. The germline V and J ends were trimmed by 4 bases and 0 bases, with 18 bases remaining between them. This chain's CDR3 is CASSPRGAGPSTDTQYF. The DNA for the CDR3 is TGTGCCAGCAGCCCCCGTGGGGCAGGACCTAGCACAGATACGCAGTATTTT.

The chain joins TRBV15 to TRBJ2-6, with D unclear. Germline V gives CDR1 LNHNV, CDR2 YYDKDF (reference sequence). CDR3 length equals 16 residues. Trimming shortened V by 1 base and J by 0 bases, and 7 bases separated the two germline ends. The CDR3 is CATSRVKASGANVLTF. The DNA of the CDR3 is TGTGCCACCAGCAGAGTAAAGGCCTCTGGGGCCAACGTCCTGACTTTC.

As DNA, the CDR3 is TGTGCCAGCACACTCGGGACAGAAGAGACCCAGTACTTC. Its protein is CASTLGTEETQYF. The J gene is TRBJ2-5, the V gene TRBV12-3 or TRBV12-4, with TRBD1 identical over 7 bases. The CDR3 is 13 amino acids. V was clipped by 7 bases and J by 3 bases; unmatched bases: 5.

The rearrangement links TRBV5-4 to TRBJ2-7; 10 nucleotides match TRBD2. V was pared by 4 bases and J by 4 bases, with 8 bases of the junction left unmatched. Germline-derived CDR1 and CDR2 are SGHNT and YYREEE (reference sequence). The CDR3 has 15 amino acids. CDR3 nucleotide sequence: TGTGCCAGCAGCCCCCCAGCGGGAGGGCCATACGAGCAGTACTTC. Its protein is CASSPPAGGPYEQYF. Looking up the rest from reference TRBV5-4 and TRBJ2-7 gives the full variable domain: ETGVTQSPTHLIKTRGQQVTLRCSSQSGHNTVSWYQQALGQGPQFIFQYYREEENGRGNFPPRFSGLQFPNYSSELNVNALELDDSALYLCASSPPAGGPYEQYFGPGTRLTVT.

The V and J genes are TRBV2 and TRBJ1-6; the match to TRBD1 covers 7 bases. CDR1 is SNHLY, CDR2 FYNNEI, per germline. Losses at the gene ends were 7 bases for V and 1 base for J; bases not matched to a gene: 7. The CDR3 is 16 amino acids. CDR3 DNA sequence: TGTGCCAGCAACGGGGGGACAGTTTCCTATAATTCACCCCTCCACTTT. Amino acids: CASNGGTVSYNSPLHF. Complete variable domain (other parts from reference TRBV2 and TRBJ1-6): EPEVTQTPSHQVTQMGQEVILRCVPISNHLYFYWYRQILGQKVEFLVSFYNNEISEKSEIFDDQFSVERPDGSNFTLKIRSTKLEDSAMYFCASNGGTVSYNSPLHFGNGTRLTVT.